This entry lists 31 T cell receptor beta chains sequenced from one sample in a study of cytomegalovirus exposure and HLA in healthy donors. Primers: 60 Vbeta forward and 13 Jbeta reverse. This table comes from immunoSEQ multiplex PCR, and its TCRdb copy is limited to in-frame clones, with some not included. In the table there are under 150,000 clones, over 65% of which are singletons. The source material was PBMCs. The source is a middle-aged man in good health and CMV-seropositive.

This clone was observed a single time. This chain joins TRBV27 and TRBJ1-2; 8 positions match TRBD1. Germline CDR1 is MNHEY and CDR2 is SMNVEV (reference sequence). The CDR3 runs 13 residues. Unmatched junction bases numbered 5, after V lost 6 bases and J lost 5 bases. CDR3 in DNA: TGTGCCAGCAGAGGACAGGGTTGGTATGGCTACACCTTC. Its protein product is CASRGQGWYGYTF.

The rearrangement links TRBV5-1 to TRBJ1-2; D might be TRBD1 (6 bases). This CDR3 has 15 amino acids. The V end lost 4 bases, the J end lost 7 bases, and 20 bases lay between the germline ends. CDR1 and CDR2 from the germline V gene are SGHRS and YFSETQ. CDR3: CASSSGGGAVGGYTF. The DNA for the CDR3 is TGCGCCAGCAGCAGTGGCGGGGGCGCAGTAGGTGGCTACACCTTC. The full variable domain, with the rest looked up from reference TRBV5-1 and TRBJ1-2, is KAGVTQTPRYLIKTRGQQVTLSCSPISGHRSVSWYQQTPGQGLQFLFEYFSETQRNKGNFPGRFSGRQFSNSRSEMNVSTLELGDSALYLCASSSGGGAVGGYTFGSGTRLTVV.

The rearrangement joins TRBV10-3 to TRBJ1-5; D gene unclear. The ends were cut back, 0 bases at V and 1 base at J, with 10 bases in the middle. Germline CDR1 and CDR2: ENHRY and SYGVKD. CDR3 length equals 16 residues. Here the CDR3 DNA reads TGTGCCATCAGTGAGTCTACCCGGGAAAGCAATCAGCCCCAGCATTTT. Translated: CAISESTRESNQPQHF.

The table lists this clone with a count of one. V is TRBV11-2 and J is TRBJ1-5; D not resolved. There are 15 residues in the CDR3. The V gene lost 1 base and the J gene lost 0 bases, with 7 bases spanning the gap. Germline V gene data show CDR1 as SGHAT and CDR2 as FQNNGV. CDR3 protein: CASSLGEYSNQPQHF. DNA for the CDR3: TGTGCCAGCAGCTTAGGAGAGTATAGCAATCAGCCCCAGCATTTT.

The rearrangement joins TRBV30 to TRBJ1-5; D is uncertain. CDR1 and CDR2 from the germline V gene are GTSNPN and SVGIG (reference sequence). The CDR3 is made up of 13 amino acids. V gave up 0 bases and J gave up 2 bases, with 5 bases separating them. The CDR3 DNA is TGTGCCTGGAGTGTACGGGGCAATCAGCCCCAGCATTTT. This sequence encodes CAWSVRGNQPQHF.

This clone has just a few counts. This chain uses TRBV27 with TRBJ1-6; 10 bases are a match to TRBD1. In germline, CDR1 is MNHEY, CDR2 SMNVEV (reference sequence). The V segment lost 6 bases and the J segment 7 bases; nucleotides outside the gene matches: 12. The CDR3 is 17 amino acids. CDR3 in amino acids: CASSRSRDRGNNSPLHF. In DNA, the CDR3 is TGTGCCAGCAGCCGCTCCCGGGACAGGGGAAACAATTCACCCCTCCACTTT.

The chain links TRBV4-1 to TRBJ2-7; possibly TRBD2 for D (6 bases). The CDR3 sequence is 17 residues long. CDR1 and CDR2 from the germline V gene are MGHRA and YSYEKL. Trimming cost V 1 base and J 4 bases, with 20 bases left between them. The CDR3 sequence is CASSQAAEGRGVYEQYF. The CDR3 DNA reads as TGCGCCAGCAGCCAAGCTGCGGAGGGGCGGGGAGTTTACGAGCAGTACTTC.

The chain's CDR3 is CAPSRGNTIYF. The CDR3 DNA follows: TGTGCCCCGTCCAGGGGAAACACCATATATTTT. V is TRBV30 and J is TRBJ1-3; no clear D gene. Germline CDR1 GTSNPN, CDR2 SVGIG (reference sequence). Trimming cost V 8 bases and J 4 bases, with 9 bases left between them. The length of the CDR3 is 11 residues.

The chain is built from TRBV6-4 and TRBJ1-2; TRBD1 matches 8 bases. Losses at the gene ends were 10 bases for V and 4 bases for J; bases not matched to a gene: 20. Germline-derived CDR1 and CDR2 are MRHNA and SNTAGT. The CDR3 contains 17 residues. CDR3 DNA: TGTGCCACCCCAATGGCCCGAGGACAGGGATCATTCTATGGCTACACCTTC. Amino acid sequence: CATPMARGQGSFYGYTF.

The V and J genes are TRBV9 and TRBJ2-1, with D unresolved. V was clipped by 2 bases and J by 0 bases, with 9 bases between them. In germline, CDR1 is SGDLS, CDR2 YYNGEE. This CDR3 region has 15 residues. The CDR3 region is CASSVSVSSYNEQFF. CDR3 sequence (DNA): TGTGCCAGCAGCGTGTCGGTAAGCTCCTACAATGAGCAGTTCTTC. The variable domain in full, with the rest retrieved from reference TRBV9 and TRBJ2-1, is DSGVTQTPKHLITATGQRVTLRCSPRSGDLSVYWYQQSLDQGLQFLIQYYNGEERAKGNILERFSAQQFPDLHSELNLSSLELGDSALYFCASSVSVSSYNEQFFGPGTRLTVL.

To note about this clone: This CDR3 is also generated by other DNA sequences in the sample. This chain connects TRBV7-3 to TRBJ1-1; D unresolved. V was trimmed by 0 bases and J by 3 bases, leaving 5 bases between them. Germline-derived CDR1 and CDR2 are SGHTA and FQGTGA. This CDR3 spans 13 amino acids. The CDR3 DNA is TGTGCCAGCAGCTTAACGAGGGACACTGAAGCTTTCTTT. Translating gives CASSLTRDTEAFF.

The chain links TRBV19 to TRBJ2-1, with D tentatively TRBD2 (6 bases). Trimming removed 1 base from V and 14 bases from J, with 12 bases in between. The CDR3 length is 12 residues. The V gene's germline CDR1 is LNHDA and CDR2 SQIVND (reference sequence). The CDR3: CASSIGGTYKFF. In DNA form, the CDR3 reads TGTGCCAGTAGTATAGGGGGGACTTATAAGTTCTTC. The full variable domain, rest sourced from reference TRBV19 and TRBJ2-1, is DGGITQSPKYLFRKEGQNVTLSCEQNLNHDAMYWYRQDPGQGLRLIYYSQIVNDFQKGDIAEGYSVSREKKESFPLTVTSAQKNPTAFYLCASSIGGTYKFFGPGTRLTVL.

The chain employs TRBV5-1 and TRBJ2-1, with TRBD2 matching 9 bases. This CDR3 comprises 16 residues. The V gene's germline CDR1 is SGHRS and CDR2 YFSETQ. With 3 bases clipped from V and 8 bases from J, the junction kept 12 bases outside the gene matches. In DNA form, the CDR3 reads TGCGCCAGCAGCTCACAGGGACTAGCCGCTCGGGATGAGCAGTTCTTC. It encodes CASSSQGLAARDEQFF. The complete variable domain, with remaining parts taken from reference TRBV5-1 and TRBJ2-1, reads KAGVTQTPRYLIKTRGQQVTLSCSPISGHRSVSWYQQTPGQGLQFLFEYFSETQRNKGNFPGRFSGRQFSNSRSEMNVSTLELGDSALYLCASSSQGLAARDEQFFGPGTRLTVL.

V gene TRBV6-5 combines with J gene TRBJ1-1; no reliable D call. The CDR3 is 11 amino acids. Germline CDR1 and CDR2: MNHEY and SVGAGI. V lost 0 bases to trimming and J lost 12 bases, with 8 bases between them. CDR3 in DNA: TGTGCCAGCAGTTACTCACTCTTGACTTTCTTT. Translated: CASSYSLLTFF.

The genes are TRBV19 and TRBJ1-1; D is possibly TRBD1 (6 bases). Deletions cut 5 bases from V and 2 bases from J, with 12 bases between. The germline gives CDR1 LNHDA, CDR2 SQIVND (reference sequence). This CDR3 is built from 14 residues. This CDR3 is CASSSRTANTEAFF. The CDR3 DNA reads as TGTGCCAGTAGTTCCCGGACAGCTAACACTGAAGCTTTCTTT.

V usage is TRBV11-2 and J usage is TRBJ2-7; 9 nucleotides align to TRBD2. The CDR3 runs to 16 residues. V trimming: 3 bases; J trimming: 2 bases; junction bases outside the gene matches: 8. Germline loops: CDR1 SGHAT, CDR2 FQNNGV. DNA for the CDR3: TGTGCCAGCAGCTTGAGTTCGGTAGCGGGGGCCTACGAGCAGTACTTC. Translated, it gives CASSLSSVAGAYEQYF.

The chain joins TRBV19 to TRBJ2-2; TRBD2 matches at 12 bases. Trimming removed 7 bases from V and 6 bases from J; junction bases left unmatched: 6. This CDR3 is built from 15 residues. CDR1 and CDR2 from the germline V gene are LNHDA and SQIVND (reference sequence). CDR3 amino acids: CASTLLAGGAGELFF. In DNA form, the CDR3 reads TGTGCCAGTACCCTGCTAGCGGGAGGGGCCGGGGAGCTGTTTTTT.

CDR3 region: CASSLLGQGILRGFSGANVLTF. For the CDR3, the DNA is TGTGCCAGCTCACTCCTCGGACAGGGGATTTTGAGAGGGTTCTCTGGGGCCAACGTCCTGACTTTC. V and J are TRBV18 and TRBJ2-6; 9 nucleotides line up with TRBD1. CDR1 KGHSH and CDR2 LQKENI come from the germline V gene. With V trimmed by 4 bases and J by 0 bases, 19 bases remained unmatched. The CDR3 spans 22 residues.

The chain couples TRBV9 to TRBJ2-3; 7 bases map to TRBD2. J gave up 0 bases and V 0 bases, and 7 bases lay outside the gene matches. The V gene's germline CDR1 is SGDLS and CDR2 YYNGEE. This CDR3 comprises 17 residues. CDR3 nucleotides: TGTGCCAGCAGCGTAGCTGCTAGCGGAACTAGCACAGATACGCAGTATTTT. Translated, it gives CASSVAASGTSTDTQYF.

The chain combines TRBV6-1 with TRBJ2-5; 7 bases are a match to TRBD1. The CDR3 loop spans 13 amino acids. The V gene's germline CDR1 is MNHNS and CDR2 SASEGT. The V and J ends lost 8 bases and 1 base, in that order; junction bases with no gene match: 4. The DNA of the CDR3 is TGTGCCAGCGCCGGGACAGTCCAAGAGACCCAGTACTTC. Amino acid sequence: CASAGTVQETQYF.

The gene calls are TRBV28 and TRBJ1-5; a possible D gene is TRBD1 (6 bases). Trimming cost V 6 bases and J 7 bases, with 25 bases left between them. CDR1 is MDHEN and CDR2 is SYDVKM in the germline V gene. CDR3 length: 17 amino acids. CDR3 protein: CASRPTPGAKGDQPQHF. In DNA, the CDR3 is TGTGCCAGCAGGCCTACCCCAGGGGCAAAGGGGGACCAGCCCCAGCATTTT.

The chain joins TRBV6-5 to TRBJ1-3, with D tentatively TRBD1 (5 bases). V shed 5 bases and J shed 1 base, with 9 bases lying between them. The CDR3 totals 14 residues. In germline, CDR1 is MNHEY, CDR2 SVGAGI. The CDR3 is CASSGAGSGNTIYF. The DNA of the CDR3 is TGTGCCAGCAGTGGGGCAGGGTCTGGAAACACCATATATTTT.

V usage is TRBV4-1 and J usage is TRBJ2-7; D uncertain. This CDR3 contains 15 residues. Trimming removed 3 bases from V and 0 bases from J, with 12 bases in between. Germline V gene sequence: CDR1 MGHRA, CDR2 YSYEKL. The CDR3 bases are TGCGCCAGCAGCCAGCAATTCCTAAGCTCCTACGAGCAGTACTTC. Translating it yields CASSQQFLSSYEQYF.

The rearrangement uses TRBV7-9 and TRBJ2-3; 10 nucleotides match TRBD2. Germline lookup yields CDR1 SEHNR and CDR2 FQNEAQ (reference sequence). V shed 5 bases and J 5 bases; nucleotides not matched to a gene: 10. The CDR3 sequence is 16 residues long. The CDR3 DNA reads TGTGCCAGCAGCCCCAGGGCTAGCGGGAGTGGAGATACGCAGTATTTT. It translates to CASSPRASGSGDTQYF.

The chain has TRBV25-1 and TRBJ1-4; TRBD1 aligns across 11 bases. Germline V gene data show CDR1 as MGHDK and CDR2 as SYGVNS. The CDR3 has 15 residues. Trimming cost V 5 bases and J 12 bases; bases outside gene matches: 11. Here the CDR3 DNA reads TGTGCCAGCAGTTCCCCGGGACAGGGGGGATTCCAACTGTTTTTT. Protein sequence: CASSSPGQGGFQLFF.

The gene calls are TRBV14 and TRBJ2-7; the match to TRBD2 covers 13 bases. The CDR3 is made up of 17 amino acids. J lost 5 bases, V lost 3 bases, and 10 bases had no gene match. Germline values: CDR1 SGHDN, CDR2 FVKESK. The CDR3 is CASSQQSPGLAGNEQYF. DNA of the CDR3: TGTGCCAGCAGCCAGCAAAGCCCGGGACTAGCGGGAAACGAGCAGTACTTC.

The chain employs TRBV2 and TRBJ2-1; 7 bases match TRBD2. The germline V gene has CDR1 SNHLY and CDR2 FYNNEI. V lost 2 bases, J lost 8 bases, and 9 bases stayed unmatched. There are 15 residues in the CDR3. The CDR3 DNA is TGTGCCAGCAGTGAACAGGGACTAACGGTTGATGAGCAGTTCTTC. Its translation is CASSEQGLTVDEQFF. The complete variable domain, with remaining parts taken from reference TRBV2 and TRBJ2-1, reads EPEVTQTPSHQVTQMGQEVILRCVPISNHLYFYWYRQILGQKVEFLVSFYNNEISEKSEIFDDQFSVERPDGSNFTLKIRSTKLEDSAMYFCASSEQGLTVDEQFFGPGTRLTVL.

Only one count was recorded for this clone. The V gene is TRBV7-9, the J gene TRBJ1-2; the match to TRBD1 covers 10 bases. Germline CDR1 and CDR2: SEHNR and FQNEAQ (reference sequence). V trimming: 3 bases; J trimming: 4 bases; junction bases outside the gene matches: 5. The CDR3 consists of 15 residues. The DNA for the CDR3 is TGTGCCAGCAGCTTCGACAGGGGGCAAAGCTATGGCTACACCTTC. It is translated as CASSFDRGQSYGYTF.

The CDR3 spells CASSDRGDEQYF. CDR3 coding DNA: TGTGCCAGTAGCGACAGGGGTGACGAGCAGTACTTC. The chain employs TRBV19 and TRBJ2-7, with 8 bases aligning to TRBD1. Germline CDR1 is LNHDA and CDR2 is SQIVND (reference sequence). J gave up 5 bases and V 6 bases, and 3 bases lay outside the gene matches. The CDR3 runs 12 residues.

The rearrangement joins TRBV19 to TRBJ1-1; possible D gene TRBD1, 5 bases. Germline lookup yields CDR1 LNHDA and CDR2 SQIVND (reference sequence). The length of the CDR3 is 14 residues. V was shortened by 4 bases and J by 1 base, with 10 bases between the two germline ends. CDR3 nucleotide sequence: TGTGCCAGTAGTACGCGGACAAGGAACACTGAAGCTTTCTTT. It codes for CASSTRTRNTEAFF.

V and J are TRBV21-1 and TRBJ2-1; the table's D gene call, TRBD1, was not cross checked with the DNA. TRBV21-1 is a pseudogene segment. The length of the CDR3 is 13 residues. The CDR3 loop reads CASSKPGQGPKFF. The CDR3 DNA follows: TGTGCCAGCAGCAAACCTGGACAGGGTCCAAAGTTCTTC.